A single sample is the source of the 24 T cell receptor beta chains below, sequenced in a study of blood T cell repertoires in COVID-19 (dated by TCRdb to the early 2020s). Libraries were prepared through the immunoSEQ multiplex PCR assay. TCRdb stores this immuneACCESS table with in-frame sequences only. Part of the clones is absent; in the studies checked, under half of the shortfall reflects unresolved V genes, and no reason is known for the rest. This sample comprises a few hundred thousand clones, approximately 88% of them detected only once. The ten biggest clones cover 1.5% to 2% of the sample. The sequenced material came from peripheral blood. Source of these receptors: a woman in her twenties or thirties with COVID-19, enrolled during active disease.

The rearrangement joins TRBV25-1 to TRBJ1-1; D unresolved. The V gene lost 6 bases and the J gene lost 1 base, with 15 bases spanning the gap. The CDR3 is 15 amino acids. Germline V lookup: CDR1 MGHDK, CDR2 SYGVNS. The CDR3 DNA is TGTGCCAGCAGCCCCGCGGGGAGGCAGAACACTGAAGCTTTCTTT. It yields the protein CASSPAGRQNTEAFF.

This chain connects TRBV11-3 to TRBJ1-1; tentatively, D is TRBD1 (5 bases). The germline V gene encodes CDR1 SGHNT and CDR2 YENEEA. The CDR3 has 13 residues. V was trimmed by 2 bases and J by 3 bases, leaving 7 bases between them. In nucleotides, the CDR3 is TGTGCCAGCAGCTTAACGGGGGACACTGAAGCTTTCTTT. Its translation: CASSLTGDTEAFF. Drawing the rest from reference TRBV11-3 and TRBJ1-1, the complete variable domain is EAGVVQSPRYKIIEKKQPVAFWCNPISGHNTLYWYLQNLGQGPELLIRYENEEAVDDSQLPKDRFSAERLKGVDSTLKIQPAELGDSAVYLCASSLTGDTEAFFGQGTRLTVV.

V and J are TRBV10-2 and TRBJ2-3; D remains ambiguous. The CDR3 has 12 amino acids. V was clipped by 7 bases and J by 5 bases, with 10 bases between them. Germline V gene data show CDR1 as WSHSY and CDR2 as SAAADI. The CDR3 region has the DNA TGCGCCAGCAAGGAGACGGGAGATACGCAGTATTTT. The encoded protein is CASKETGDTQYF.

This chain links TRBV19 with TRBJ1-1; TRBD1 agrees at 10 bases. CDR3 length: 15 amino acids. V shed 6 bases and J 6 bases; nucleotides not matched to a gene: 10. Per germline, CDR1 LNHDA and CDR2 SQIVND (reference sequence). CDR3 amino acids: CASSLRGQGSAEAFF. CDR3 DNA sequence: TGTGCCAGTAGCCTCCGGGGACAGGGGAGCGCTGAAGCTTTCTTT.

This clone was found once. The chain couples TRBV3-1 (or the pseudogene TRBV3-2) to TRBJ2-1, with TRBD2 matching over 7 bases. Germline V CDR1 and CDR2: LGHDT, YNNKEL (reference sequence). With V trimmed by 1 base and J by 7 bases, 4 bases remained unmatched. The CDR3 totals 14 residues. As DNA, the CDR3 is TGTGCCAGCAGCCAAGGGAGACTAGCAAATGAGCAGTTCTTC. It codes for CASSQGRLANEQFF.

V gene TRBV28 combines with J gene TRBJ1-1; TRBD1 matches at 10 bases. CDR3 size: 16 residues. Germline CDR1 reads MDHEN; CDR2 reads SYDVKM. The J segment lost 6 bases and the V segment lost 7 bases, leaving 14 bases of the junction unmatched. CDR3 in DNA: TGTGCCAGCAACCCCCAAGGGACAGGGGCTAGGGCTGAAGCTTTCTTT. This translates into CASNPQGTGARAEAFF.

The chain couples TRBV28 to TRBJ1-5; D gene ambiguous. The V gene lost 9 bases and the J gene lost 3 bases, with 9 bases spanning the gap. The germline V gene encodes CDR1 MDHEN and CDR2 SYDVKM. This CDR3 is built from 12 residues. CDR3 bases: TGTGCCAGTAGGGAGGCCAATCAGCCCCAGCATTTT. Protein: CASREANQPQHF.

The table lists this clone with many counts. The chain couples TRBV4-3 to TRBJ1-4; TRBD1 might be the D (5 bases). CDR3 length: 16 residues. V lost 0 bases and J 8 bases, leaving 16 bases between the germline ends. Germline loops: CDR1 LGHNA, CDR2 YSLEER. CDR3 DNA sequence: TGCGCCAGCAGCCAAGATCTTCAGGGAAAGTTAGAAAAACTGTTTTTT. It encodes CASSQDLQGKLEKLFF.

This clone was counted once. The chain carries TRBV5-6 and TRBJ1-2, with 7 bases aligning to TRBD1. Germline-derived CDR1 and CDR2 are SGHDT and YYEEEE. The V and J ends lost 2 bases and 2 bases, in that order; junction bases with no gene match: 9. The CDR3 has 16 residues. The CDR3 region is CASSFKLLTGNYGYTF. The CDR3 nucleotides are TGTGCCAGCAGCTTTAAGTTACTGACAGGGAACTATGGCTACACCTTC.

This chain uses TRBV27 with TRBJ1-1, with D possibly being TRBD1 (5 bases). From germline, CDR1 is MNHEY and CDR2 SMNVEV (reference sequence). V shed 2 bases and J shed 0 bases, with 13 bases lying between them. The CDR3 sequence is 16 residues long. The chain's CDR3 is CASSLVYTGMNTEAFF. The CDR3 DNA follows: TGTGCCAGCAGTTTAGTCTATACAGGTATGAACACTGAAGCTTTCTTT.

This rearrangement joins TRBV7-9 to TRBJ1-2, with D possibly TRBD1 on 5 matching bases. This CDR3 is built from 14 residues. Trimming took 3 bases from V and 2 from J, leaving 10 bases between them. The germline gives CDR1 SEHNR, CDR2 FQNEAQ (reference sequence). CDR3 residues: CASSFEHRNYGYTF. In nucleotides, the CDR3 is TGTGCCAGCAGCTTTGAACACAGGAACTATGGCTACACCTTC.

The chain is built from TRBV4-3 and TRBJ2-1; TRBD2 matches 10 bases. V lost 0 bases, J lost 8 bases, and 7 bases stayed unmatched. There are 16 residues in the CDR3. Germline V gives CDR1 LGHNA, CDR2 YSLEER. This CDR3 is CASSQDSLAGEDEQFF. In DNA, the CDR3 is TGCGCCAGCAGCCAAGATAGCCTAGCGGGGGAGGATGAGCAGTTCTTC.

CDR3 DNA sequence: TGTGCCAGCACCAAAACCGGACAGGCGTTCACAGATACGCAGTATTTT. It encodes CASTKTGQAFTDTQYF. The chain employs TRBV11-2 and TRBJ2-3, with 7 positions matching TRBD1. The germline V gene encodes CDR1 SGHAT and CDR2 FQNNGV. The CDR3 totals 16 residues. V lost 7 bases and J lost 2; bases outside the gene matches: 12. The whole variable domain, remainder taken from reference TRBV11-2 and TRBJ2-3, is EAGVAQSPRYKIIEKRQSVAFWCNPISGHATLYWYQQILGQGPKLLIQFQNNGVVDDSQLPKDRFSAERLKGVDSTLKIQPAKLEDSAVYLCASTKTGQAFTDTQYFGPGTRLTVL.

V usage is TRBV7-2 and J usage is TRBJ1-2; D is undetermined. V shed 1 base and J shed 3 bases, with 9 bases lying between them. The CDR3 spans 14 residues. Germline CDR1 reads SGHTA; CDR2 reads FQGNSA. The CDR3 loop reads CASSLVDSYYGYTF. The DNA for the CDR3 is TGTGCCAGCAGCTTAGTCGACTCGTACTATGGCTACACCTTC.

The chain combines TRBV6-5 with TRBJ2-7, with a tentative D call TRBD1 (6 bases). The CDR3 is 12 amino acids. Germline CDR1 MNHEY, CDR2 SVGAGI. V was pared by 6 bases and J by 0 bases, with 6 bases between. CDR3 sequence: CASRDSSYEQYF. The DNA for the CDR3 is TGTGCCAGCAGGGACAGCTCCTACGAGCAGTACTTC.

This clone was seen once. In DNA form, the CDR3 reads TGTGCCAGCAGCCAAGGCCATCGAGCGGGGGGCTATCGAGAGACCCAGTACTTC. Translation: CASSQGHRAGGYRETQYF. J is TRBJ2-5 and V is TRBV14, with TRBD2 identical over 9 bases. The CDR3 covers 18 residues. The V gene end was trimmed by 1 base and the J gene end by 4 bases; junction bases not matched to a gene: 13. Per germline, CDR1 SGHDN and CDR2 FVKESK.

The chain combines TRBV18 with TRBJ1-2; D possibly corresponds to TRBD1 (6 bases). Germline V CDR1 and CDR2: KGHSH, LQKENI. Trimming removed 3 bases from V and 6 bases from J, with 11 bases in between. The length of the CDR3 is 13 residues. CDR3 protein: CASSPRAGDGYTF. In DNA form, the CDR3 reads TGTGCCAGCTCACCCAGGGCAGGGGATGGCTACACCTTC. Full variable domain (remainder filled in from reference TRBV18 and TRBJ1-2): NAGVMQNPRHLVRRRGQEARLRCSPMKGHSHVYWYRQLPEEGLKFMVYLQKENIIDESGMPKERFSAEFPKEGPSILRIQQVVRGDSAAYFCASSPRAGDGYTFGSGTRLTVV.

This clone has a handful of counts. The V and J genes are TRBV6-5 and TRBJ1-6, with D maybe TRBD1 (6 bases). V lost 0 bases and J 7 bases, leaving 10 bases between the germline ends. Germline-derived CDR1 and CDR2 are MNHEY and SVGAGI. The CDR3 loop spans 15 amino acids. This chain's CDR3 is CASSYSNRANSPLHF. The CDR3 DNA is TGTGCCAGCAGTTACTCGAACAGGGCGAATTCACCCCTCCACTTT.

Written as DNA, the CDR3 is TGTGCCAGCAGTGAATTGACATTGACGAACACCGGGGAGCTGTTTTTT. The encoded protein is CASSELTLTNTGELFF. The chain links TRBV6-1 to TRBJ2-2; D gene unclear. The germline V gene encodes CDR1 MNHNS and CDR2 SASEGT. Trimming removed 2 bases from V and 0 bases from J, with 10 bases in between. This CDR3 comprises 16 residues.

This chain links TRBV5-1 with TRBJ1-2, with a tentative D call TRBD1 (6 bases). Per germline, CDR1 SGHRS and CDR2 YFSETQ. Trimming cost V 4 bases and J 8 bases, with 21 bases left between them. The CDR3 totals 15 residues. CDR3 sequence: CASSGATGSSRGYTF. The CDR3 DNA sequence: TGCGCCAGCAGCGGGGCAACAGGGAGTTCTCGAGGCTACACCTTC.

The rearrangement uses TRBV10-2 and TRBJ2-5; possibly TRBD2 for D (6 bases). The CDR3 loop spans 14 amino acids. CDR1 and CDR2 (germline): WSHSY, SAAADI. V was pared by 5 bases and J by 5 bases, with 15 bases between. The CDR3 is CASSLAGHGETQYF. The CDR3 DNA sequence: TGCGCCAGCAGTCTCGCGGGGCACGGGGAGACCCAGTACTTC.

This clone was detected once. The same CDR3 arises from other DNA sequences in this sample as well. This chain links TRBV11-2 with TRBJ1-3; D is unclear. CDR1 SGHAT and CDR2 FQNNGV come from the germline V gene. Trimming took 1 base from V and 0 from J, leaving 7 bases between them. There are 15 residues in the CDR3. This CDR3 is CASSLGASSGNTIYF. CDR3 DNA sequence: TGTGCCAGCAGCTTAGGTGCGAGCTCTGGAAACACCATATATTTT.

The chain joins TRBV28 to TRBJ1-2; 9 nucleotides align to TRBD1. CDR3 length equals 16 residues. The V gene's germline CDR1 is MDHEN and CDR2 SYDVKM. The junction had 8 bases not matched to a gene; V was cut back by 1 base and J by 5 bases. The chain's CDR3 is CASSLLTGGAGYGYTF. As DNA, the CDR3 is TGTGCCAGCAGTTTATTAACAGGGGGCGCCGGATATGGCTACACCTTC.

V gene TRBV5-1 combines with J gene TRBJ2-7; 7 bases line up with TRBD2. Trimming cost V 0 bases and J 6 bases; bases outside gene matches: 0. The germline V gene has CDR1 SGHRS and CDR2 YFSETQ. The CDR3 totals 12 residues. The CDR3 reads CASSLGEGEQYF. The CDR3 DNA sequence: TGCGCCAGCAGCTTGGGGGAGGGCGAGCAGTACTTC. Using reference TRBV5-1 and TRBJ2-7 for the parts outside the CDR3, the full variable domain is KAGVTQTPRYLIKTRGQQVTLSCSPISGHRSVSWYQQTPGQGLQFLFEYFSETQRNKGNFPGRFSGRQFSNSRSEMNVSTLELGDSALYLCASSLGEGEQYFGPGTRLTVT.